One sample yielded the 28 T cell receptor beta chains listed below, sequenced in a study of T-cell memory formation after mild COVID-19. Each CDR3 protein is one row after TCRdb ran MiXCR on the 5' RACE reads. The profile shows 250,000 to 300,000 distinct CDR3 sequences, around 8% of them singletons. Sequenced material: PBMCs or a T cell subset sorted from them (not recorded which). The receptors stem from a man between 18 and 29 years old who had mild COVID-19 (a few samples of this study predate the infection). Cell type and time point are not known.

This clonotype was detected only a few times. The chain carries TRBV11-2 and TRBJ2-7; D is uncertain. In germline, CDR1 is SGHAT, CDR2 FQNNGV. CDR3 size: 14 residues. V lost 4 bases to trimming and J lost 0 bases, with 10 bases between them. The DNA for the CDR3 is TGTGCCAGCAGCTCCCGACCGGCCTCCTACGAGCAGTACGTC. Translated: CASSSRPASYEQYV.

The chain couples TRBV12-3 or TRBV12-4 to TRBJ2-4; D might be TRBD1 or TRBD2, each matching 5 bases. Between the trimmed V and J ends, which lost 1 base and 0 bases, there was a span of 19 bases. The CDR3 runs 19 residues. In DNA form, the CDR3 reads TGTGCCAGCAGTTTAGGCGAGGGGAATTGGGTTTTAGCCAAAAACATTCAGTACTTC. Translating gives CASSLGEGNWVLAKNIQYF.

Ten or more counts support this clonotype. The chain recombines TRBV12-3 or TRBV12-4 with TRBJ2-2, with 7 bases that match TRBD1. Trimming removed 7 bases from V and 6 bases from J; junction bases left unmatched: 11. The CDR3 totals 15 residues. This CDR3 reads CASTPGGSGAGELFF. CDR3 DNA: TGTGCCAGCACCCCAGGGGGTTCCGGCGCCGGGGAGCTGTTTTTT.

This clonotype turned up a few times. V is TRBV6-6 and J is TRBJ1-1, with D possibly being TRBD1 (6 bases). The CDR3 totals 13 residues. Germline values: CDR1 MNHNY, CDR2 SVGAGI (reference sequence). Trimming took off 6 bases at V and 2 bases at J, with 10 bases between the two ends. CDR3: CASRWTANTEAFF. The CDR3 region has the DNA TGTGCCAGCAGATGGACAGCTAACACTGAAGCTTTCTTT.

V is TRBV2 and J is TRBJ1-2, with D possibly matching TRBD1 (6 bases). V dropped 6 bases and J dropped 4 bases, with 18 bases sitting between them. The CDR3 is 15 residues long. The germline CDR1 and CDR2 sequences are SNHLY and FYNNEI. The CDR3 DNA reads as TGTGCCAGCAGCGAGGGGGTGGGGGACGCCTATGGCTACACCTTC. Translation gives CASSEGVGDAYGYTF.

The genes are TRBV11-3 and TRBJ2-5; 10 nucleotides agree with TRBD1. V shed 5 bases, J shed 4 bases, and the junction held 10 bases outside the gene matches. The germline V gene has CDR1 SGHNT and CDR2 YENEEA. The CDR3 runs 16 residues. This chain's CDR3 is CASSPGQGGGGETQYF. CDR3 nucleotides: TGTGCCAGCAGCCCCGGACAGGGGGGAGGAGGAGAGACCCAGTACTTC.

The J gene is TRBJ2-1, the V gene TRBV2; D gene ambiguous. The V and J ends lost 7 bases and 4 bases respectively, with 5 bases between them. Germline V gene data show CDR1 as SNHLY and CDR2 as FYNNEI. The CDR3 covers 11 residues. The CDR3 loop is CASTRYNEQFF. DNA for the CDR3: TGTGCCAGCACCAGATACAATGAGCAGTTCTTC.

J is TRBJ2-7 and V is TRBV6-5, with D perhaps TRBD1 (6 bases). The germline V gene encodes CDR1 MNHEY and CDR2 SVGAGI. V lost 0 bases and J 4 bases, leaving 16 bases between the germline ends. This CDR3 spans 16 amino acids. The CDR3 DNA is TGTGCCAGCAGTTACTCGAAGGGCAGGGGTTTGTACGAGCAGTACTTC. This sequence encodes CASSYSKGRGLYEQYF.

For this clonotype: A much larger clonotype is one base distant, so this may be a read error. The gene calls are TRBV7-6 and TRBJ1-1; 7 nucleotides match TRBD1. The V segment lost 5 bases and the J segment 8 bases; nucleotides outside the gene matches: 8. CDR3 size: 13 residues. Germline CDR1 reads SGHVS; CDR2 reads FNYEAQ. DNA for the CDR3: TGTGCCAGCAGCGTGTGTGCAGGGGGAGAAGCTTTCTTT. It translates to CASSVCAGGEAFF.

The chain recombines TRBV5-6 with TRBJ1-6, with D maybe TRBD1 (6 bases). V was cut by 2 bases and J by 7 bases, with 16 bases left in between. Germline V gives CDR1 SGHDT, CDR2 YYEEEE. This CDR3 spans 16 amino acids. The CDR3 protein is CASSLAGAGRNSPLHF. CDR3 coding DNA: TGTGCCAGCAGCTTAGCGGGGGCAGGGAGGAATTCACCCCTCCACTTT. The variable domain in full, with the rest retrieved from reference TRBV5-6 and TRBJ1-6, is DAGVTQSPTHLIKTRGQQVTLRCSPKSGHDTVSWYQQALGQGPQFIFQYYEEEERQRGNFPDRFSGHQFPNYSSELNVNALLLGDSALYLCASSLAGAGRNSPLHFGNGTRLTVT.

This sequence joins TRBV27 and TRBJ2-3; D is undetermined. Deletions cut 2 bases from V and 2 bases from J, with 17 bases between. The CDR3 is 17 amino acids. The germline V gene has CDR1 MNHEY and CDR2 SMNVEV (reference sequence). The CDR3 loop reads CASSLKSRTFNTDTQYF. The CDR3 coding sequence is TGTGCCAGCAGTTTAAAGTCTAGAACTTTTAACACAGATACGCAGTATTTT.

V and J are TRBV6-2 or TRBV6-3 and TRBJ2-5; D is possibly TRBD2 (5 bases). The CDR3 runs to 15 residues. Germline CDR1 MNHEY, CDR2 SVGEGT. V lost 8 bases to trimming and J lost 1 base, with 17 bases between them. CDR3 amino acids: CASAPLGTAQETQYF. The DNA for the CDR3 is TGTGCCAGCGCACCACTAGGTACAGCCCAAGAGACCCAGTACTTC.

CDR3 amino acids: CASSPTRGNYGYTF. The DNA for the CDR3 is TGTGCCAGCAGCCCGACCCGGGGTAACTATGGCTACACCTTC. The chain is built from TRBV7-2 and TRBJ1-2; D is uncertain. Between the trimmed V and J ends, which lost 5 bases and 1 base, there was a span of 11 bases. CDR1 is SGHTA and CDR2 is FQGNSA in the germline V gene. This CDR3 contains 14 residues.

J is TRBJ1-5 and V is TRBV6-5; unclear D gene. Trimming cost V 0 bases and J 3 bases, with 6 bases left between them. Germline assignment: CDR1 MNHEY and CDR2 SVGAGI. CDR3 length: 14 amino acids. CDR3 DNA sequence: TGTGCCAGCAGTTACTCACACGACAATCAGCCCCAGCATTTT. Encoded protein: CASSYSHDNQPQHF.

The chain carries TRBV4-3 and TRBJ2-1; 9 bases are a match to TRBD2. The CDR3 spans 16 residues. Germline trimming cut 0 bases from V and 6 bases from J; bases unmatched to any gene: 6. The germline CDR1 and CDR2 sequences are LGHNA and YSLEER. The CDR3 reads CASSQEIAGVGNEQFF. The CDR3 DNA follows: TGCGCCAGCAGCCAAGAAATAGCGGGAGTTGGCAATGAGCAGTTCTTC.

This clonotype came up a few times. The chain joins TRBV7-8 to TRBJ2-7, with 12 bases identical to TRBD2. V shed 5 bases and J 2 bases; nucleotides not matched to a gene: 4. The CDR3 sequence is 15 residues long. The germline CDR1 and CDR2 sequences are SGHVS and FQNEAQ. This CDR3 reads CASSPGLAGTYEQYV. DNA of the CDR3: TGTGCCAGCAGCCCCGGACTAGCGGGGACCTACGAGCAGTACGTC.

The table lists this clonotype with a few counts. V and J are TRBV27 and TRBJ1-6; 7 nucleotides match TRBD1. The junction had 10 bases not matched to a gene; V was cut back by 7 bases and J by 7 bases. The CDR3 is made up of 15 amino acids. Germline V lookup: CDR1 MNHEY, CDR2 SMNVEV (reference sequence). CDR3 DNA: TGTGCCAGCACAGGGTTGGACAGGAGGAATTCACCCCTCCACTTT. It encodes CASTGLDRRNSPLHF.

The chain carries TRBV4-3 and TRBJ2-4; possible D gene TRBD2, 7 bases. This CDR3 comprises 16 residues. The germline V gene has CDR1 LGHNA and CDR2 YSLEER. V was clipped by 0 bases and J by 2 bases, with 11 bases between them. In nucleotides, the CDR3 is TGCGCCAGCAGCCAAGACAGGGGAGGGACCAAAAACATTCAGTACTTC. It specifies CASSQDRGGTKNIQYF.

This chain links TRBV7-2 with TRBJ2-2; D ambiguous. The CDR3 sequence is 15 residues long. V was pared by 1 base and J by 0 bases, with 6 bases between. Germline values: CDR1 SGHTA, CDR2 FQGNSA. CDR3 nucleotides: TGTGCCAGCAGCTTAGTAGGAGCGAACACCGGGGAGCTGTTTTTT. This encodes CASSLVGANTGELFF.

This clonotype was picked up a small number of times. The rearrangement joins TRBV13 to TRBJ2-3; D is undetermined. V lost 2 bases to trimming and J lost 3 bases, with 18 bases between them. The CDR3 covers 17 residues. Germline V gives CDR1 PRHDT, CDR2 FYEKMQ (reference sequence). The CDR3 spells CASSLRNLGEFTDTQYF. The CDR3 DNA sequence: TGTGCCAGCAGCTTAAGGAATTTAGGAGAATTTACAGATACGCAGTATTTT.

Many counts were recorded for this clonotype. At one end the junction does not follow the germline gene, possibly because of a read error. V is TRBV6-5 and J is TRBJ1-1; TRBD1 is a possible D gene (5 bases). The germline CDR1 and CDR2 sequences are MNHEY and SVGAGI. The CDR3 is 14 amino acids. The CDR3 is CASSYSGGNTEAFF. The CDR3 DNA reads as TGTGCCAGCAGCTACTCGGGGGGAAACACTGAAGCTTTCTTT.

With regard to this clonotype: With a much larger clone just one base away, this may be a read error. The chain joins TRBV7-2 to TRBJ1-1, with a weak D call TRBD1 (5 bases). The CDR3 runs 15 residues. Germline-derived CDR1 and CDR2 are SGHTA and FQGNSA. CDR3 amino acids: CASSQTQARGTEALF. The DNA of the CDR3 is TGTGCCAGCAGCCAAACTCAGGCTAGGGGCACTGAAGCTTTATTT.

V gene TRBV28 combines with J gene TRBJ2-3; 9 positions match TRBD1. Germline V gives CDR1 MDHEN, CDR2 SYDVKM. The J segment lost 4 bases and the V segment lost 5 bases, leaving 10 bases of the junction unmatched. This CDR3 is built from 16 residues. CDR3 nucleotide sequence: TGTGCCAGCAGTACCCCCCCAGGACAGGGGCCAGATACGCAGTATTTT. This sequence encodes CASSTPPGQGPDTQYF.

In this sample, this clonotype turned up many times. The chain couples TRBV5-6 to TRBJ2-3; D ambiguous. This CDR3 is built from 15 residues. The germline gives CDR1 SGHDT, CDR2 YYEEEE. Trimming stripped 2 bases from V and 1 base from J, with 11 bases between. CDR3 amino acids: CASSFVSPGTDTQYF. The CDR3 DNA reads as TGTGCCAGCAGCTTCGTATCCCCTGGCACAGATACGCAGTATTTT.

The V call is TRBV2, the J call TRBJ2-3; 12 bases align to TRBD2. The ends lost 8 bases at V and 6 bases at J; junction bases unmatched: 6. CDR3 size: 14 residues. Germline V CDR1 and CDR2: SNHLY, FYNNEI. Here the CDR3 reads CASGPSGGADTQYF. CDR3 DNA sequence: TGTGCCAGCGGCCCTAGCGGGGGGGCGGATACGCAGTATTTT. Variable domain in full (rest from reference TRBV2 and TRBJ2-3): EPEVTQTPSHQVTQMGQEVILRCVPISNHLYFYWYRQILGQKVEFLVSFYNNEISEKSEIFDDQFSVERPDGSNFTLKIRSTKLEDSAMYFCASGPSGGADTQYFGPGTRLTVL.

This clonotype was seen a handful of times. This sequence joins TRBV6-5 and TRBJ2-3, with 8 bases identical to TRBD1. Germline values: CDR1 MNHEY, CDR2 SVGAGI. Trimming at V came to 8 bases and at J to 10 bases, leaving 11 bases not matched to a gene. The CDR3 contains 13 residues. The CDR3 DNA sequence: TGTGCCAGCGCCGGGACAGGAGGTTTAGCGCAGTATTTT. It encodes CASAGTGGLAQYF.

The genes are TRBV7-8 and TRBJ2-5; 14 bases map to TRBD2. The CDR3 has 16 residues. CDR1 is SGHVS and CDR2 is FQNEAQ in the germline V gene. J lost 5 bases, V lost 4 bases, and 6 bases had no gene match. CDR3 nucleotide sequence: TGTGCCAGCAGCTGGGGGACTAGCGGGAGTGGGGAGACCCAGTACTTC. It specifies CASSWGTSGSGETQYF.

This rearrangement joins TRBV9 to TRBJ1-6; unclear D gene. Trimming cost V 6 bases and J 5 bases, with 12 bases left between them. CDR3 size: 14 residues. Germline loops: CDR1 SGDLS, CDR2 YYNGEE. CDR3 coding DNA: TGTGCCAGCAAGGATTTCCGGAATAATTCACCCCTCCACTTT. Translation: CASKDFRNNSPLHF. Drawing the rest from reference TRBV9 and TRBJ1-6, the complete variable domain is DSGVTQTPKHLITATGQRVTLRCSPRSGDLSVYWYQQSLDQGLQFLIQYYNGEERAKGNILERFSAQQFPDLHSELNLSSLELGDSALYFCASKDFRNNSPLHFGNGTRLTVT.